This T cell receptor (beta chain) was documented in a study of T cell responses to AZD1222 COVID-19 vaccine. Study-wide results and caveats: As reported, nearly half of all spike-specific TCRs target variant regions that are unmutated. Increases in Spike-specific TCR breadth and depth were seen after two AZD1222 doses. Seropositive AZD1222 recipients at baseline numbered only 5 or 6. White British people made up most donors, females outnumbered males, and clonal diversity was possibly underestimated.

The count of this clone is one. Its antigen is as yet unknown. This table comes from immunoSEQ multiplex PCR, and its TCRdb copy is limited to in-frame clones, with some not included. Seen here are some 150,000 clones, approximately 88% observed once, and the top ten hold 4% to 5.5%. V lost 5 bases and J lost 2, with 13 bases in between. Germline-derived CDR1 and CDR2 are SGHRS and YFSETQ. The CDR3 sequence is 14 residues long. The V gene is TRBV5-1, the J gene TRBJ2-5; maybe TRBD2 (6 bases). This clonotype was obtained from an adult who received the AZD1222 COVID-19 vaccine. This specimen consisted of peripheral blood, obtained 28 days after the second AZD1222 dose. CDR3 sequence: CASRAGTAQETQYF. Written as DNA, the CDR3 is TGCGCCAGCAGGGCGGGGACGGCTCAAGAGACCCAGTACTTC.